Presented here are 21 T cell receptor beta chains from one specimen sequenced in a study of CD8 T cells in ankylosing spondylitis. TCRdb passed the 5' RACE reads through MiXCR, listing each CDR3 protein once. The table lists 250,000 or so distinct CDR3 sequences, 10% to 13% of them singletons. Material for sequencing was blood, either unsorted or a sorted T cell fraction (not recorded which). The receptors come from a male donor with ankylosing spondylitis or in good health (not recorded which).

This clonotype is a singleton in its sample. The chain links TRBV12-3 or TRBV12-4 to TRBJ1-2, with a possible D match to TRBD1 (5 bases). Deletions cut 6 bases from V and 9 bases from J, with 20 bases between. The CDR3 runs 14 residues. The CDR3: CASSLRQSSYSYTF. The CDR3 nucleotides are TGTGCCAGCAGCCTTCGACAGTCATCGTATAGCTACACCTTC.

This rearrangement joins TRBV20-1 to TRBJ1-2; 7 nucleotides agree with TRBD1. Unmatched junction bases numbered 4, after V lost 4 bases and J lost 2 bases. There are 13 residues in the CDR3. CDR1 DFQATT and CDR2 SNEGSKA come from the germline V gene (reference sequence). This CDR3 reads CSAKATGNYGYTF. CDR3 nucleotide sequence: TGCAGTGCTAAAGCGACAGGGAACTATGGCTACACCTTC.

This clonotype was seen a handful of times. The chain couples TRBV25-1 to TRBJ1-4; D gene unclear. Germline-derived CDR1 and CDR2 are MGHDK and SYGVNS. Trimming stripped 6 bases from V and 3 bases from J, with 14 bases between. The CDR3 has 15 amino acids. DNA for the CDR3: TGTGCCAGCAGCGCTATGGGGAGGGCTAATGAAAAACTGTTTTTT. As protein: CASSAMGRANEKLFF.

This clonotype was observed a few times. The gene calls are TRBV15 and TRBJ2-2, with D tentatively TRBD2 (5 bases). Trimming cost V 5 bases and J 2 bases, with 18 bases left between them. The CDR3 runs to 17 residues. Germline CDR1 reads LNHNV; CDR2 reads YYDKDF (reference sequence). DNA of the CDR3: TGTGCCACCAGCCGAAGCGGAACGGTCGCAAACACCGGGGAGCTGTTTTTT. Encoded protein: CATSRSGTVANTGELFF. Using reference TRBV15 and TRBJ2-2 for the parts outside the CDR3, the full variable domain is DAMVIQNPRYQVTQFGKPVTLSCSQTLNHNVMYWYQQKSSQAPKLLFHYYDKDFNNEADTPDNFQSRRPNTSFCFLDIRSPGLGDTAMYLCATSRSGTVANTGELFFGEGSRLTVL.

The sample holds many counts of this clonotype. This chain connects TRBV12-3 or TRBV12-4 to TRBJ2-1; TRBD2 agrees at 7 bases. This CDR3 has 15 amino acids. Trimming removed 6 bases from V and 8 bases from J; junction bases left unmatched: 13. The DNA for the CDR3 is TGTGCCAGCAGCCAAAGCGGGGAGCGCGTGCATGAGCAGTTCTTC. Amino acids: CASSQSGERVHEQFF.

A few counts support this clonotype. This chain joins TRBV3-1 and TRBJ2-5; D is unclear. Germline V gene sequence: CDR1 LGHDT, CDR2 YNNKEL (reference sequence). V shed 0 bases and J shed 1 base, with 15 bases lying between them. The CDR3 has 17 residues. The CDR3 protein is CASSQEVVVPSQETQYF. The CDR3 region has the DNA TGTGCCAGCAGCCAAGAGGTTGTAGTGCCGAGCCAAGAGACCCAGTACTTC.

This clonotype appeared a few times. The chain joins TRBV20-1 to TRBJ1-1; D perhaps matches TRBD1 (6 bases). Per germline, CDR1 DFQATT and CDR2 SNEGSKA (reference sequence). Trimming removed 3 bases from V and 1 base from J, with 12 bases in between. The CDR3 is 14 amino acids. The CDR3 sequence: CSARGGHANTEAFF. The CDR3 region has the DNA TGCAGTGCTAGGGGGGGGCACGCGAACACTGAAGCTTTCTTT.

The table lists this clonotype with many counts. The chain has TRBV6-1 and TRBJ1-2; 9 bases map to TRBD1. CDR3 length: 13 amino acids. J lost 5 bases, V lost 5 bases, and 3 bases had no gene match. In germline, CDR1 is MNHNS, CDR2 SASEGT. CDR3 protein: CASSTGGLYGYTF. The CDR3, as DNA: TGTGCCAGCAGTACAGGGGGCTTATATGGCTACACCTTC.

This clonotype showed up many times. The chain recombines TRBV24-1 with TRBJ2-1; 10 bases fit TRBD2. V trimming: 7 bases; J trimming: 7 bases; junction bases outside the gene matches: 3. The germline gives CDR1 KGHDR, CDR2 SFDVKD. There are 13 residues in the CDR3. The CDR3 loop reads CATSPSGSNEQFF. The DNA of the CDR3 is TGTGCCACCAGCCCTAGCGGGAGTAATGAGCAGTTCTTC.

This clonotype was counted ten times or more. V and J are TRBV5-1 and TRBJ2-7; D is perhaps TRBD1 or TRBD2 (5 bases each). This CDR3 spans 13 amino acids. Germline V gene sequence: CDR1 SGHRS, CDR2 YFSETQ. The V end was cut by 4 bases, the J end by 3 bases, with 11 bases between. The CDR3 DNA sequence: TGCGCCAGCAGCCCCGGGGACCTCTACGAGCAGTACTTC. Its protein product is CASSPGDLYEQYF.

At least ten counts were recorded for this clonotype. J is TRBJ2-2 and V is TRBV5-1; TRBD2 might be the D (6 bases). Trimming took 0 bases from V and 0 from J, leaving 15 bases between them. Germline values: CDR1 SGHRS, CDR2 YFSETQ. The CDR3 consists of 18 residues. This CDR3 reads CASSLVPRELSNTGELFF. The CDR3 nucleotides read TGCGCCAGCAGCTTGGTCCCCCGGGAGCTTTCGAACACCGGGGAGCTGTTTTTT.

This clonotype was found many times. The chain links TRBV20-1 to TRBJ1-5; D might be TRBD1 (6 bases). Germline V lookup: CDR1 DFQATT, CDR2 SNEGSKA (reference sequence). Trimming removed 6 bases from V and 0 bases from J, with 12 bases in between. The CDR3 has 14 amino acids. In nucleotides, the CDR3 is TGCAGTGCCTTAGGACAGTATAGCAATCAGCCCCAGCATTTT. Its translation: CSALGQYSNQPQHF.

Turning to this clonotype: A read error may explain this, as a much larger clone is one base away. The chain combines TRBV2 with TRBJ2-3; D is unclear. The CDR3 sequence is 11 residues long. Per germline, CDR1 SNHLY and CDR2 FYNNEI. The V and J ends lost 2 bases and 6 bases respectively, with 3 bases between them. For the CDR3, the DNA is TGTGCCAGCAGTGAATCGGATACGCAGTATTTT. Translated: CASSESDTQYF.

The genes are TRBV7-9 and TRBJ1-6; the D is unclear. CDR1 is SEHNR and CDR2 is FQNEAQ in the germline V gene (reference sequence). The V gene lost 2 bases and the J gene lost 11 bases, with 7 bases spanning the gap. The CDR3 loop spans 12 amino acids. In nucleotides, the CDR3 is TGTGCCAGCAGCTTAATGGGTACACCCCTCCACTTT. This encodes CASSLMGTPLHF.

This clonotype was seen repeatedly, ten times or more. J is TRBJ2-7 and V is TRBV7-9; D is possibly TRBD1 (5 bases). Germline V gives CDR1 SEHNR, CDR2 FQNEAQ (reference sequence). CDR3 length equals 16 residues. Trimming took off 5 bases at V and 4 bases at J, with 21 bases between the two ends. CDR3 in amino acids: CASSPREGAPRYEQYF. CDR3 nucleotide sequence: TGTGCCAGCAGCCCCCGAGAAGGGGCCCCTAGGTACGAGCAGTACTTC. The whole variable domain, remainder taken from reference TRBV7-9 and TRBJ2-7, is DTGVSQNPRHKITKRGQNVTFRCDPISEHNRLYWYRQTLGQGPEFLTYFQNEAQLEKSRLLSDRFSAERPKGSFSTLEIQRTEQGDSAMYLCASSPREGAPRYEQYFGPGTRLTVT.

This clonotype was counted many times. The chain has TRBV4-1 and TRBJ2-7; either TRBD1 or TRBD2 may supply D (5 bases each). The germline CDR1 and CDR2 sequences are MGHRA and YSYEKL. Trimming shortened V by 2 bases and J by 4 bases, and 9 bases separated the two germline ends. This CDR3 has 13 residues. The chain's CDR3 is CASSQRDAYEQYF. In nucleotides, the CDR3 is TGCGCCAGCAGCCAAAGGGACGCATACGAGCAGTACTTC.

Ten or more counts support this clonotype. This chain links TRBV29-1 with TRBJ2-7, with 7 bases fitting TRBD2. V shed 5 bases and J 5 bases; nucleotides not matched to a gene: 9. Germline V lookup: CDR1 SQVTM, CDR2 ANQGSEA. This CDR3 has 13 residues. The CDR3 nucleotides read TGCAGCGTTCTGGGGGGAGGGCCTAACGAGCAGTACTTC. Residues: CSVLGGGPNEQYF.

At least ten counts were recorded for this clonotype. The CDR3 here is CASSLKNGLYNEQFF. CDR3 bases: TGCGCCAGCAGCTTGAAGAACGGACTCTACAATGAGCAGTTCTTC. The chain links TRBV5-1 to TRBJ2-1; TRBD2 is a possible D gene (5 bases). The CDR3 sequence is 15 residues long. With 1 base removed from V and 3 bases from J, the gap between germline ends came to 11 bases. The germline V gene has CDR1 SGHRS and CDR2 YFSETQ.

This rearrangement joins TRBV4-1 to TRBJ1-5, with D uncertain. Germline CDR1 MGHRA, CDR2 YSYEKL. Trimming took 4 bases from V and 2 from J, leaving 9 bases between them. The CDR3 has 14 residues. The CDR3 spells CASSLRLGNQPQHF. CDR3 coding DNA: TGCGCCAGCAGCCTTAGGTTGGGCAATCAGCCCCAGCATTTT.

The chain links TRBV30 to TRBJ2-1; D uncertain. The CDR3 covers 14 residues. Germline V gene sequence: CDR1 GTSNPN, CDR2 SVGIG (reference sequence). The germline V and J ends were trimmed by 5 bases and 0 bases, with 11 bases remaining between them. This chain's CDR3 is CAWGGESSYNEQFF. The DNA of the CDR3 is TGTGCCTGGGGCGGCGAGAGCTCCTACAATGAGCAGTTCTTC.

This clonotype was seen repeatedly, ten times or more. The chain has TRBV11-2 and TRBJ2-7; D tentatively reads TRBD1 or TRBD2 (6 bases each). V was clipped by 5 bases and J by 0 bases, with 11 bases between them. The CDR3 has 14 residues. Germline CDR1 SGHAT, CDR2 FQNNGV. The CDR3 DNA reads TGTGCCAGCAGCCACGGGGGCGCCTCCTACGAGCAGTACTTC. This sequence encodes CASSHGGASYEQYF.